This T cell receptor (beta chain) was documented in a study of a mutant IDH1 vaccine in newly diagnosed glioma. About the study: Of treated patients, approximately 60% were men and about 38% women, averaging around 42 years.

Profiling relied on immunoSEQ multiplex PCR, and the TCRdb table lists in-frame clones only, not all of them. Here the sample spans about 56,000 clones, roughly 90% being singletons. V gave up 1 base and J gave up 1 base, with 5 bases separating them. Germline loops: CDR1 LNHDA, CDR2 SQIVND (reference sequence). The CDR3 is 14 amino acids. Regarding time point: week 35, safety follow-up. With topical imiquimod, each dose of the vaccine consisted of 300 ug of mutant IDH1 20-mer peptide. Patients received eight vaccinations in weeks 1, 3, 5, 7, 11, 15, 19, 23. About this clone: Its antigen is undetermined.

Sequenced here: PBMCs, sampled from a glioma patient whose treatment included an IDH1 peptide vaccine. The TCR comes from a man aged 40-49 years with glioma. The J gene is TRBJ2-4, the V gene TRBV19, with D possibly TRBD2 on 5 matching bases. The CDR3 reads CASSIGGAKNIQYF. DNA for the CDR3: TGTGCCAGTAGTATAGGAGGGGCCAAAAACATTCAGTACTTC.